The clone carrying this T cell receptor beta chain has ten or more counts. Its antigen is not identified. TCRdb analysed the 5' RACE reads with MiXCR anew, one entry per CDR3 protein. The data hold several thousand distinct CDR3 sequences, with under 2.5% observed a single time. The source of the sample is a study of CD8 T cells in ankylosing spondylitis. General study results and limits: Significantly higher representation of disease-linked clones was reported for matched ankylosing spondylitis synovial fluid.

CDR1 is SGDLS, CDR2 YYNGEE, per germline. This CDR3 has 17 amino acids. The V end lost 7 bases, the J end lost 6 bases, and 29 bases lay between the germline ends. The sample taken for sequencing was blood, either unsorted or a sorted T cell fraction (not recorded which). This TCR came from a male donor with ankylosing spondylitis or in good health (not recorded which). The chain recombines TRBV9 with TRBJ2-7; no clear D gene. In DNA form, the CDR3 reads TGTGCCAGCGCGGATCCCATAGACTCCGCCCAGGCACCCGAGCAGTACTTC. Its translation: CASADPIDSAQAPEQYF.